This T cell receptor (beta chain) stems from a study of read filtering for tumor transcriptome and immune sequencing. Overall study: About 8 patients were R-ISS I, roughly 17 were R-ISS II, 6 or 7 were R-ISS III. Study-wide findings and caveats: Correlation between methods rose after single-read clonotypes were removed. The CD138-negative fraction was mixed bone marrow immune cells, not pure T cells.

Trimming shortened V by 8 bases and J by 4 bases, and 21 bases separated the two germline ends. Germline assignment: CDR1 SNHLY and CDR2 FYNNEI. The CDR3 has 16 residues. Ten or more counts support this clonotype. Its specificity is unknown. The library was built from roughly 400 ng RNA with molecular barcoded adaptors for alpha/delta and beta/gamma chains. MiXCR, run by TCRdb on the reads, gives a single entry per CDR3 protein. The top ten clones hold approximately 15% of a sample with about 50,000 distinct CDR3 sequences, roughly 18% of them seen once. This clonotype was sampled from a donor aged 40 or over with multiple myeloma. The sequenced material came from a population of CD138-negative cells sorted from bone marrow. This chain connects TRBV2 to TRBJ2-1, with a tentative D call TRBD2 (6 bases). The CDR3 DNA is TGTGCCAGCCGAGTTCCCGGGACTTGGGGGTACAATGAGCAGTTCTTC. Amino acids: CASRVPGTWGYNEQFF.